Listed below are T cell receptor beta chains from one sample, sequenced in a study of cytomegalovirus exposure and HLA in healthy donors. Profiling relied on immunoSEQ multiplex PCR, and the TCRdb table lists in-frame clones only, not all of them. The sample has 90,000 to 120,000 clones, roughly 70% seen once; the top ten hold 13% to 15%. The specimen sequenced was PBMCs. All receptors come from a woman aged 40-49 years in good health and CMV-seropositive. Both conserved end residues are part of each CDR3. A D gene is named only where the DNA matches it firmly. Some rows mark clone size as missing; the rest say once, few, many or name a class of expanded clone.

d_gene,len,j_gene,abundance,v_gene,CDR3nt,CDR3aa
NA,16,TRBJ1-4,NA,TRBV4-1,TGCGCCAGCAGCCAAGTCCGGCAAGGGGGGGCTGAAAAACTGTTTTTT,CASSQVRQGGAEKLFF
NA,15,TRBJ1-5,NA,TRBV29-1,TGCAGCGTTGCGTGGTCAGGGGATAGCAATCAGCCCCAGCATTTT,CSVAWSGDSNQPQHF
NA,15,TRBJ2-3,NA,TRBV6-1,TGTGCCAGCAGTGAAGGTGGAGGGTGGAGAGATACGCAGTATTTT,CASSEGGGWRDTQYF
NA,18,TRBJ2-6,few,TRBV4-1,TGCGCCAGCAGCCAAGTCCCGGCGGGAAGCTCTGGGGCCAACGTCCTGACTTTC,CASSQVPAGSSGANVLTF
NA,15,TRBJ2-7,NA,TRBV10-3,TGTGCCATCAGTGAGTCGAACAGGGCGTTTTCCGAGCAGTACTTC,CAISESNRAFSEQYF
NA,14,TRBJ1-1,NA,TRBV7-9,TGTGCCAGCAGCCTCAACCGCCTAGACACTGAAGCTTTCTTT,CASSLNRLDTEAFF
TRBD1,14,TRBJ1-1,few,TRBV10-3,TGTGCCATCACCTTCGACAGGGGCAACACTGAAGCTTTCTTT,CAITFDRGNTEAFF
NA,13,TRBJ1-2,NA,TRBV4-1,TGCGCCAGCAGCCAAGAAGGAGGCTATGGCTACACCTTC,CASSQEGGYGYTF
TRBD1,15,TRBJ2-7,NA,TRBV19,TGTGCCAGTAGCGGCAGAGGACAGGGTAATTACGAGCAGTACTTC,CASSGRGQGNYEQYF
TRBD1,13,TRBJ1-5,few,TRBV7-8,TGTGCCAGCAGTTGGGACAGGGATCAGCCCCAGCATTTT,CASSWDRDQPQHF
NA,16,TRBJ1-1,NA,TRBV4-1,TGCGCCAGCAGCCAGTTTAAAACAGAGACAAACACTGAAGCTTTCTTT,CASSQFKTETNTEAFF
NA,13,TRBJ1-5,few,TRBV2,TGTGCCAGCAAGGGGCCAAGCAATCAGCCCCAGCATTTT,CASKGPSNQPQHF
TRBD1,15,TRBJ1-5,once,TRBV18,TGTGCCAGCTCACCACCGGGACAGGGGAATCAGCCCCAGCATTTT,CASSPPGQGNQPQHF
NA,13,TRBJ2-7,NA,TRBV4-2,TGTGCCAGCAGCCAAGAAGGGGGGGCCGAGCAGTACTTC,CASSQEGGAEQYF
TRBD2,19,TRBJ2-5,NA,TRBV6-1,TGTGCCAGCAGTGAAAGGCCGGGACTAGCGGGGGGGATTGGTGAGACCCAGTACTTC,CASSERPGLAGGIGETQYF
NA,11,TRBJ2-5,NA,TRBV2,TGTGCCAGCAGTGTTCTAGAGACCCAGTACTTC,CASSVLETQYF
NA,15,TRBJ1-1,few,TRBV10-2,TGCGCCAGCAGTGATCTATTCGTGGGGGGCACTGAAGCTTTCTTT,CASSDLFVGGTEAFF
NA,17,TRBJ1-5,NA,TRBV10-3,TGTGCCATCAGTGAGTCCAGACTGACTCCAGGGGTGGAGCCCCAGCATTTT,CAISESRLTPGVEPQHF
NA,16,TRBJ1-5,NA,TRBV4-1,TGCGCCAGCAGCCAAGCCGGAGGGCGGTCCGATCAGCCCCAGCATTTT,CASSQAGGRSDQPQHF
NA,11,TRBJ1-2,NA,TRBV2,TGTGCGATACATGGGGGAGGAGGCTACACCTTC,CAIHGGGGYTF
NA,15,TRBJ1-1,NA,TRBV9,TGTGCCAGCAGCGCCGGTGGGGGGGTCGGAACTGAAGCTTTCTTT,CASSAGGGVGTEAFF
TRBD2,19,TRBJ2-3,NA,TRBV4-2,TGTGCCAGCAGCCTCCAGTCGGGGCTAGCGGGGACAAGCACAGATACGCAGTATTTT,CASSLQSGLAGTSTDTQYF
TRBD1,16,TRBJ1-2,NA,TRBV5-1,TGCGCCAGCAGCTTTGGGACAGGGGCCGCCAACTATGGCTACACCTTC,CASSFGTGAANYGYTF
NA,16,TRBJ1-5,NA,TRBV27,TGTGCCAGCAGTTCGAGTATACGGTTGAGCAATCAGCCCCAGCATTTT,CASSSSIRLSNQPQHF
TRBD1,14,TRBJ2-5,few,TRBV19,TGTGCCAGTAACCCCGGGACAGCCCAAGAGACCCAGTACTTC,CASNPGTAQETQYF
NA,19,TRBJ1-5,NA,TRBV7-8,TGTGCCAGCAGCTTAGGTTCGGGCAGGGGAACAGGGAGCAATCAGCCCCAGCATTTT,CASSLGSGRGTGSNQPQHF
TRBD1,13,TRBJ2-2,NA,TRBV30,TGTGCCTGGAGCGGTCAGGGGGACGGGGAGCTGTTTTTT,CAWSGQGDGELFF
TRBD1,15,TRBJ1-2,NA,TRBV2,TGTGCCAGCAGCAACCAGGACAGGGCCGACTATGGCTACACCTTC,CASSNQDRADYGYTF
NA,12,TRBJ1-1,NA,TRBV30,TGTGCCTGGAGCGCTCAGGTCGGTGAAGCTTTCTTT,CAWSAQVGEAFF
TRBD2,17,TRBJ2-6,once,TRBV18,TGTGCCAGCTCACTCCCGGGACTAAACTCTGGGGCCAACGTCCTGACTTTC,CASSLPGLNSGANVLTF
NA,12,TRBJ2-7,NA,TRBV5-6,TGTGCCAGCAGCGAACAACCGGGCGAGCAGTACTTC,CASSEQPGEQYF
NA,14,TRBJ1-3,NA,TRBV10-3,TGTGCCATCAGTGTGGCGGCCGGGGGAAACACCATATATTTT,CAISVAAGGNTIYF
NA,15,TRBJ1-1,NA,TRBV18,TGTGCCAGCTCACCACTTGGTAGTACGAACACTGAAGCTTTCTTT,CASSPLGSTNTEAFF
NA,15,TRBJ1-2,NA,TRBV9,TGTGCCAGCAGCGTAGATGCGGGGGCCGACTATGGCTACACCTTC,CASSVDAGADYGYTF
TRBD1,17,TRBJ2-2,NA,TRBV2,TGTGCCAGCAGTAAATCGACAGGGGGGATCGACACCGGGGAGCTGTTTTTT,CASSKSTGGIDTGELFF
NA,13,TRBJ2-7,NA,TRBV30,TGTGCCTGGAGTCAGGACAATGCATACGAGCAGTACTTC,CAWSQDNAYEQYF
NA,15,TRBJ1-6,NA,TRBV5-4,TGTGCCAGCAGCTTGAGCCAGCGCTATAATTCACCCCTCCACTTT,CASSLSQRYNSPLHF
NA,14,TRBJ2-7,NA,TRBV5-1,TGCGCCAGCAGTTCGGGAGAGGTTACCTACGAGCAGTACTTC,CASSSGEVTYEQYF
TRBD1,14,TRBJ2-5,NA,TRBV27,TGTGCCAGCAGTTTGGACAGGGTCCAAGAGACCCAGTACTTC,CASSLDRVQETQYF
TRBD1,13,TRBJ1-2,NA,TRBV7-3,TGTGCCAGCAGCTCATGGGACAGGGGAGGCTACACCTTC,CASSSWDRGGYTF
TRBD1,14,TRBJ2-2,NA,TRBV9,TGTGCCAGCAGCGCACAGGGGTTCCCCGGGGAGCTGTTTTTT,CASSAQGFPGELFF
TRBD1,13,TRBJ2-7,NA,TRBV5-1,TGCGCCAGCAGCACCGACAGGGATTACGAGCAGTACTTC,CASSTDRDYEQYF
NA,12,TRBJ1-2,NA,TRBV6-1,TGTGCCGCGGCGACCAGAAGATATGGCTACACCTTC,CAAATRRYGYTF
NA,15,TRBJ1-2,NA,TRBV5-4,TGTGCCAGCAGCTTGGACTGGGCTCCAGCTTATGGCTACACCTTC,CASSLDWAPAYGYTF
NA,12,TRBJ2-1,NA,TRBV29-1,TGCAGCGTTGAAGATCCCGGGGAAGAGCAGTTCTTC,CSVEDPGEEQFF
NA,15,TRBJ2-3,NA,TRBV2,TGTGCCAGCACAGAGGAGGGGGCGGATGCAGATACGCAGTATTTT,CASTEEGADADTQYF
NA,16,TRBJ1-4,NA,TRBV15,TGTGCCACCAGCAGAGGAGACAGGTCAACTAATGAAAAACTGTTTTTT,CATSRGDRSTNEKLFF
NA,14,TRBJ1-2,NA,TRBV6-6,TGTGCCAGCACTGAGGTAGAGGGGGACTATGGCTACACCTTC,CASTEVEGDYGYTF